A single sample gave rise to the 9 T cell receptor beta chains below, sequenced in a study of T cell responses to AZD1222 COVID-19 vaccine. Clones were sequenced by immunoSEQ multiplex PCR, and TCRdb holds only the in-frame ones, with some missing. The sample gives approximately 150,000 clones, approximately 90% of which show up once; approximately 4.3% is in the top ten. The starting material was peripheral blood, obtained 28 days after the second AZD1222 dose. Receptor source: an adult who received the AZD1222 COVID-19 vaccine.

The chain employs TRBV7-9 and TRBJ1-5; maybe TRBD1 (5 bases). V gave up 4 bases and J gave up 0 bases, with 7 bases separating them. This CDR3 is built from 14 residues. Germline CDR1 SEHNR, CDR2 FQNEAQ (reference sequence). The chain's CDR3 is CASSWGSSNQPQHF. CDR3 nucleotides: TGTGCCAGCAGCTGGGGCAGTAGCAATCAGCCCCAGCATTTT.

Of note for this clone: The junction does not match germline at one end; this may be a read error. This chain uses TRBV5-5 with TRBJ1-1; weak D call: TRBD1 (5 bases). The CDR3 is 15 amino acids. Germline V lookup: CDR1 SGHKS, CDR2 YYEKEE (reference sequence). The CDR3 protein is CVSSFSRGLNTEAFF. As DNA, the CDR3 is TGTGTCAGCAGCTTCAGCCGGGGACTGAACACTGAAGCTTTCTTT.

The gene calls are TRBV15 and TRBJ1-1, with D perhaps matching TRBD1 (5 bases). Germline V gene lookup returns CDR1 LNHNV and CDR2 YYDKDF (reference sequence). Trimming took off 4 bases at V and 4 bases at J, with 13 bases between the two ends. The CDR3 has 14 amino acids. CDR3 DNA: TGTGCCACCAGCACCCGGGAGGGGAGCACTGAAGCTTTCTTT. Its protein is CATSTREGSTEAFF.

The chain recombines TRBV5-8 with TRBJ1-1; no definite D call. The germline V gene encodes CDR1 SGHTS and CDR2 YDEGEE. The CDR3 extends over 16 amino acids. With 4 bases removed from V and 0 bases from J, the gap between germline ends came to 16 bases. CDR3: CASSRGDAGMNTEAFF. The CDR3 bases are TGTGCCAGCAGCCGAGGAGACGCCGGGATGAACACTGAAGCTTTCTTT.

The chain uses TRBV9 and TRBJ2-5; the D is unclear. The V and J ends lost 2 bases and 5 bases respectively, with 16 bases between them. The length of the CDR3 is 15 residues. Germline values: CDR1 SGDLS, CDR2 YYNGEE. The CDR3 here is CASSVNTSPTETQYF. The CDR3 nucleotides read TGTGCCAGCAGCGTTAACACGAGCCCTACGGAGACCCAGTACTTC.

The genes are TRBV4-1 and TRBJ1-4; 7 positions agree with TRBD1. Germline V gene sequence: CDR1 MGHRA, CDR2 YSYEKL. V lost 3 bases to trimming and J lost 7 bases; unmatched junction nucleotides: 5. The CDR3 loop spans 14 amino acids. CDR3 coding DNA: TGCGCCAGCAGCCAGGGACAGTTGCGTGAAAAACTGTTTTTT. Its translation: CASSQGQLREKLFF.

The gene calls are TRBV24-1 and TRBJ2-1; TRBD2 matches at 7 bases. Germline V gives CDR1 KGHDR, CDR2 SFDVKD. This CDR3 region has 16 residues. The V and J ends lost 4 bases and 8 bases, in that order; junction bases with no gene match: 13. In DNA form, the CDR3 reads TGTGCCACCAGTGACCCTATCCGGGGGGTTAGCGATGAGCAGTTCTTC. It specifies CATSDPIRGVSDEQFF.

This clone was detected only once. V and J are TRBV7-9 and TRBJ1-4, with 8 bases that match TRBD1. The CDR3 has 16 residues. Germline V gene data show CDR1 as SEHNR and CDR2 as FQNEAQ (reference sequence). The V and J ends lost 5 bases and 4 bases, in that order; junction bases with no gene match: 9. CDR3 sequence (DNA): TGTGCCAGCAGCCCACAGGGGGGAAGGCATAATGAAAAACTGTTTTTT. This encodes CASSPQGGRHNEKLFF. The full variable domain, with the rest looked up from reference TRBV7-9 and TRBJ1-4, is DTGVSQNPRHKITKRGQNVTFRCDPISEHNRLYWYRQTLGQGPEFLTYFQNEAQLEKSRLLSDRFSAERPKGSFSTLEIQRTEQGDSAMYLCASSPQGGRHNEKLFFGSGTQLSVL.

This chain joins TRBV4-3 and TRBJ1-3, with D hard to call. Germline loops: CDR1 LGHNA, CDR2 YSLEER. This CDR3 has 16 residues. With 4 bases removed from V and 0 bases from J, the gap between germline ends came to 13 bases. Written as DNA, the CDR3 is TGCGCCAGCAGCCCAACGGGCCTTACCTCTGGAAACACCATATATTTT. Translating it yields CASSPTGLTSGNTIYF.